The T cell receptor beta chain described here comes from a study of human CD8 memory T cell subsets. Findings of the study overall: Stem-like memory T cells and precursor exhausted T cells both came out with similarly high diversity, but effector memory cells did not. Stem-like memory and precursor exhausted T cell repertoires had very little in common with each other.

Making the TCR beta libraries relied on UMI-labeled 5' RACE. TCRdb re-called the 5' RACE reads and gives one entry per CDR3 protein, without DNA. The clone table shows more than 4,500 distinct CDR3 sequences, with the ten largest holding roughly 25%. This clonotype ranks as medium-sized in terms of frequency. Its antigen is not known. Extraction of RNA, which was performed with an RNeasy Mini Kit, drew on duplicate vials of fewer than 180,000 sorted CD8+ T cells per subset. This clonotype was obtained from a human donor in good health. Sequencing input: CD8+ effector memory T cells (TEM) sorted from PBMCs. Subset meaning: effector memory CD8 T cells, CCR7- CD45RO+ CD95+.

The CDR3 region is CSATGQGQGNQPQHF. The V gene is TRBV20-1, the J gene TRBJ1-5; as DNA is missing, the TRBD1 call by TCRdb cannot be tested. The germline gives CDR1 DFQATT, CDR2 SNEGSKA (reference sequence). The CDR3 consists of 15 residues.